This T cell receptor (beta chain) was identified in a study of control samples from healthy donors and cancer patients. Trimming cost V 6 bases and J 4 bases; bases outside gene matches: 9. Per germline, CDR1 MGHRA and CDR2 YSYEKL. The CDR3 sequence is 15 residues long. The protocol was immunoSEQ multiplex PCR, while the TCRdb copy is restricted to in-frame clones and leaves out a portion. The sample shows over 80,000 clones, over 60% of them seen only once. The receptor comes from a woman aged 25 to 39 in good health. Sequenced input: blood. The rearrangement joins TRBV4-1 to TRBJ2-1; 7 bases map to TRBD1. The CDR3 here is CASRGRTGAYNEQFF. For the CDR3, the DNA is TGCGCCAGCAGGGGGCGGACAGGCGCTTACAATGAGCAGTTCTTC.